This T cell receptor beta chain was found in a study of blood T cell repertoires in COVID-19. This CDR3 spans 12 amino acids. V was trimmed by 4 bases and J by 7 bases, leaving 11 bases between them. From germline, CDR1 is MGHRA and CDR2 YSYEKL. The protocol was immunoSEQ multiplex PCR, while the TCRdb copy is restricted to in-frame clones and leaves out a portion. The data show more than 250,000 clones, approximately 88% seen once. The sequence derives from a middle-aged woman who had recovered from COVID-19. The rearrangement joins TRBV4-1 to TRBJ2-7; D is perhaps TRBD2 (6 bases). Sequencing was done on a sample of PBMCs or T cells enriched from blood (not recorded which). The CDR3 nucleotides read TGCGCCAGCAGCCTCCCTGGGGGGGAGCAGTACTTC. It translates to CASSLPGGEQYF.